This T cell receptor beta chain was sequenced for a study of response to subunit inactivated influenza vaccine. One entry per CDR3 protein results from TCRdb running MiXCR on the RT-PCR reads. The profile shows 500,000 to 550,000 distinct CDR3 sequences, 7.5% to 8.5% of them singletons. This clonotype has only a few counts. Its specificity is unknown. This CDR3 is 14 amino acids long. With 7 bases clipped from V and 6 bases from J, the junction kept 10 bases outside the gene matches. Study outcomes and limitations: A suggestion made by the authors is that each seasonal influenza vaccination recruits few new T cells.

The sequencing here drew on PBMCs from blood, taken 23 to 25 months after vaccination. The TCR comes from a man between 50 and 75 years old who received an inactivated influenza vaccine. V usage is TRBV12-3 or TRBV12-4 and J usage is TRBJ2-3; 7 positions agree with TRBD1. The CDR3 sequence is CASIRTGLQDTQYF. Written as DNA, the CDR3 is TGTGCCAGCATCAGGACAGGCTTACAGGATACGCAGTATTTT.